This T cell receptor (beta chain) was captured in a study of graft-versus-host responses after intestinal transplantation. Produced via immunoSEQ multiplex PCR; TCRdb's table is partial and in-frame only. The sample gives around 15,000 clones, 70% of which show up once; roughly 25% is in the top ten. V dropped 2 bases and J dropped 2 bases, with 12 bases sitting between them. This CDR3 is 15 amino acids long. Germline V CDR1 and CDR2: SGHDN, FVKESK. About this clone: What it binds is not known.

Graft-derived tissue was subjected to processing to liberate intraepithelial and lamina propria lymphocytes. General study findings and limits: Those patients showing graft-donor T cell macrochimerism displayed high graft-versus-host to host-versus-graft clonal ratios in allografts. GvH clones turned up in recipient marrow; some had shown up first in ileum or blood.

The sequence came from a human patient who received an intestinal transplant, so some T cells may come from the graft donor. This chain uses TRBV14 with TRBJ1-2; TRBD1 is a possible D gene (5 bases). The material was ileum tissue, obtained approximately 690 days after intestinal transplantation. The DNA of the CDR3 is TGTGCCAGCAGCCAATCGGGACGGGGGAACTATGGCTACACCTTC. Encoded protein: CASSQSGRGNYGYTF.